The 13 T cell receptor beta chains below all came from one sample that was sequenced in a study of identical twins (dated by TCRdb to 2015 to 2016). The method was 5' RACE. TCRdb records Illumina HiSeq 2000 as the sequencer. TCRdb took the public reads, trimmed them with fastp at Q25, ran MiXCR for clone calling and kept in-frame beta chains. Rows with one shared CDR3 protein collapse into an entry with the most common genes and DNA. The table for this sample lists around 250,000 distinct CDR3 sequences; 12% of them were counted only once. The ten largest clones represent 3.5% to 5% of the sample. In addition, the sample was reused for a study of yellow fever vaccine responses in identical twins.

The source material was memory (CD45RO+) T cells sorted from blood. Interpreted using the paper, the cell subset or site label stands for: CD45RO+ enriched T cells. The receptors shown here come from a woman aged 18-30 years in good health.

The V gene is TRBV7-2, the J gene TRBJ2-1; D not certain. Trimming took off 2 bases at V and 8 bases at J, with 10 bases between the two ends. This CDR3 is built from 13 residues. The germline gives CDR1 SGHTA, CDR2 FQGNSA. CDR3 sequence: CASSLRSGDEQFF. The CDR3 region has the DNA TGTGCCAGCAGCTTAAGATCTGGGGATGAGCAGTTCTTC.

This clonotype was seen repeatedly, ten times or more. The chain is built from TRBV15 and TRBJ2-5, with a possible D match to TRBD2 (5 bases). V was shortened by 6 bases and J by 2 bases, with 19 bases between the two germline ends. This CDR3 comprises 16 residues. Looked up from germline, CDR1 is LNHNV and CDR2 is YYDKDF (reference sequence). Here the CDR3 DNA reads TGTGCCACCAGTAAGAACACTAGACCGAAACAAGAGACCCAGTACTTC. It encodes CATSKNTRPKQETQYF.

This clonotype turned up a few times. This chain uses TRBV3-1 with TRBJ1-4, with TRBD1 as a possible D gene (6 bases). The CDR3 is made up of 13 amino acids. Deletions cut 6 bases from V and 2 bases from J, with 7 bases between. Looked up from germline, CDR1 is LGHDT and CDR2 is YNNKEL (reference sequence). CDR3 protein: CASRGATNEKLFF. The CDR3 DNA sequence: TGTGCCAGCAGGGGGGCTACTAATGAAAAACTGTTTTTT.

This clonotype was seen a handful of times. This rearrangement joins TRBV19 to TRBJ1-5, with D uncertain. Trimming cost V 3 bases and J 0 bases, with 12 bases left between them. The CDR3 runs to 16 residues. CDR1 LNHDA and CDR2 SQIVND come from the germline V gene (reference sequence). The CDR3 coding sequence is TGTGCCAGTAGTATGGGCACGGGTAATAGCAATCAGCCCCAGCATTTT. Translated: CASSMGTGNSNQPQHF.

This clonotype was recorded at least ten times. The chain uses TRBV5-1 and TRBJ1-2, with a tentative D call TRBD1 (5 bases). V was trimmed by 0 bases and J by 8 bases, leaving 14 bases between them. Per germline, CDR1 SGHRS and CDR2 YFSETQ. The CDR3 spans 14 residues. CDR3 in DNA: TGCGCCAGCAGCTTGGAACAGGCCCGAGGCGGCTACACCTTC. This encodes CASSLEQARGGYTF.

The V gene is TRBV20-1, the J gene TRBJ2-1, with D hard to call. Germline V gene data show CDR1 as DFQATT and CDR2 as SNEGSKA (reference sequence). The CDR3 sequence is 14 residues long. With 3 bases removed from V and 6 bases from J, the gap between germline ends came to 15 bases. The CDR3 spells CSASSGAEANEQFF. CDR3 nucleotides: TGCAGTGCTAGCTCCGGTGCGGAAGCCAATGAGCAGTTCTTC.

Many counts were recorded for this clonotype. This chain uses TRBV6-5 with TRBJ1-5; TRBD1 agrees at 7 bases. V lost 2 bases, J lost 7 bases, and 11 bases stayed unmatched. CDR1 and CDR2 from the germline V gene are MNHEY and SVGAGI. This CDR3 comprises 16 residues. The CDR3 loop is CASSYGGTDLGQPQHF. The CDR3 DNA reads TGTGCCAGCAGTTACGGGGGGACAGACCTGGGACAGCCCCAGCATTTT.

V is TRBV12-3 or TRBV12-4 and J is TRBJ1-5; D possibly corresponds to TRBD1 (6 bases). V was clipped by 6 bases and J by 5 bases, with 14 bases between them. The CDR3 contains 14 residues. The CDR3 region is CASRRLAGDQPQHF. Here the CDR3 DNA reads TGTGCCAGCAGGAGGCTAGCAGGGGATCAGCCCCAGCATTTT.

The chain joins TRBV7-3 to TRBJ2-2; 8 bases agree with TRBD2. V lost 5 bases and J lost 8; bases outside the gene matches: 7. The CDR3 sequence is 14 residues long. The germline gives CDR1 SGHTA, CDR2 FQGTGA. CDR3 coding DNA: TGTGCCAGCAGCCGAGGACTAGCAACTGGGGAGCTGTTTTTT. Protein product: CASSRGLATGELFF.

V usage is TRBV7-2 and J usage is TRBJ2-5; TRBD1 might be the D (5 bases). This CDR3 is built from 15 residues. The ends were cut back, 1 base at V and 10 bases at J, with 19 bases in the middle. The V gene's germline CDR1 is SGHTA and CDR2 FQGNSA. The CDR3 DNA reads TGTGCCAGCAGCTTAGGATTGGGGCTTACGGATAGCCAGTACTTC. Translation gives CASSLGLGLTDSQYF.

This clonotype has just a few counts. The V call is TRBV7-9, the J call TRBJ2-1; 14 bases align to TRBD2. The CDR3 contains 16 residues. Germline CDR1 is SEHNR and CDR2 is FQNEAQ (reference sequence). With V trimmed by 6 bases and J by 9 bases, 10 bases remained unmatched. The CDR3 DNA is TGTGCCAGCAGGAGTCCGGGACTAGCGGGAGCCGGTGAGCAGTTCTTC. It encodes CASRSPGLAGAGEQFF.

This clonotype was detected a few times. This chain uses TRBV28 with TRBJ1-5, with a weak D call TRBD1 (5 bases). CDR3 length equals 16 residues. CDR1 MDHEN and CDR2 SYDVKM come from the germline V gene. Trimming removed 3 bases at V and 3 bases at J, with 15 bases between. CDR3 sequence (DNA): TGTGCCAGCAGTTTGGTGGGAAGGGGCGACAATCAGCCCCAGCATTTT. Translation: CASSLVGRGDNQPQHF.

The J gene is TRBJ1-2, the V gene TRBV19; 9 nucleotides align to TRBD1. Germline V gene data show CDR1 as LNHDA and CDR2 as SQIVND (reference sequence). J lost 9 bases, V lost 5 bases, and 7 bases had no gene match. The CDR3 length is 13 residues. CDR3 bases: TGTGCCAGTAGTCCGGACAGGGGATGGAGCTACACCTTC. This sequence encodes CASSPDRGWSYTF. The entire variable domain, with the rest obtained from reference TRBV19 and TRBJ1-2, is as follows: DGGITQSPKYLFRKEGQNVTLSCEQNLNHDAMYWYRQDPGQGLRLIYYSQIVNDFQKGDIAEGYSVSREKKESFPLTVTSAQKNPTAFYLCASSPDRGWSYTFGSGTRLTVV.